Listed below are T cell receptor beta chains from one sample, sequenced in a study of blood T cells in healthy people across ages. Each CDR3 protein is one row after TCRdb ran MiXCR on the 5' RACE reads. This sample has approximately 1,000,000 distinct CDR3 sequences, with 40% to 55% found just once. Specimen: blood. The receptors stem from a woman in her fifties or sixties in good health. Both conserved end residues are part of each CDR3. D genes are given only for firm matches. The size entry is marked missing in some rows and otherwise reads once, few, many or a size class.

TRBJ2-1 TRBV5-1 . TRBD2 TGCGCCAGCATGACTAGCGGGAGGGCCAGCTCCTACAATGAGCAGTTCTTC CASMTSGRASSYNEQFF
TRBJ2-1 TRBV24-1 . . TGTGCCACCAGTTCCTTAGCTGTTAATGAGCAGTTCTTC CATSSLAVNEQFF
TRBJ2-3 TRBV7-9 few . TGTGCCAGCAGCTTAGAACAGACCCTCTTCAGCACAGATACGCAGTATTTT CASSLEQTLFSTDTQYF
TRBJ2-5 TRBV18 few TRBD2 TGTGCCAGCTCACCACGTCCGGGGGGAGAGACCCAGTACTTC CASSPRPGGETQYF
TRBJ2-7 TRBV9 once . TGTGCCAGCAGCCAAGGTCCTCTTAACTACAATGAGCAGTACTTC CASSQGPLNYNEQYF
TRBJ2-7 TRBV5-1 . . TGCGCCAGCAGCTTAACTGACGGTTGCGAGCAGTACTTC CASSLTDGCEQYF
TRBJ2-7 TRBV4-2 . TRBD2 TGTGCCGGCAGCCAAGGGACTAGCGGCTCCTACGAGCAGTACTTC CAGSQGTSGSYEQYF
TRBJ2-5 TRBV10-1 . TRBD2 TGCGCCAGCAGTGAGTCTGAGGGGGGCAGCGGGGGTCAAGAGACCCAGTACTTC CASSESEGGSGGQETQYF
TRBJ2-1 TRBV4-3 . TRBD2 TGCGCCAGCAGTCCTGAGCGGGGGGCCTACAATGAGCAGTTCTTC CASSPERGAYNEQFF
TRBJ2-7 TRBV24-1 few . TGTGCCACCAGTGAGCGCTTATCCTACGAGCAGTACTTC CATSERLSYEQYF
TRBJ1-2 TRBV15 . TRBD1 TGTGCCACCAGCAGAGATAGCCCTCAGGGGGCGAATGGCTACACCTTC CATSRDSPQGANGYTF
TRBJ1-4 TRBV7-2 . . TGTGCCAGCAGCCTTCAAGTGGGTTTTGAAAAACTGTTTTTT CASSLQVGFEKLFF
TRBJ2-7 TRBV20-1 . . TGCAGTGCTAGGACCGGTACTAGCTACCACGAGCAGTACTTC CSARTGTSYHEQYF
TRBJ2-5 TRBV3-1 few . TGTGCCAGCAGCCCCCGTGGCAGGGCGGAGACCCAGTACTTC CASSPRGRAETQYF
TRBJ2-2 TRBV5-1 . . TGCGCCAGCCGAATAAACACCGGGGAGCTGTTTTTT CASRINTGELFF
TRBJ2-7 TRBV13 once . TGTGCCAGCAGCTTAGACCAGGACTACGAGCAGTACTTC CASSLDQDYEQYF
TRBJ2-3 TRBV4-2 . . TGTGCCAGCAGCCAAGAACCTAACTCCGCTTTGGATACGCAGTATTTT CASSQEPNSALDTQYF
TRBJ2-7 TRBV28 . TRBD1 TGTGCCAGCAGTGGGGGACAGCCGATCTACGAGCAGTACTTC CASSGGQPIYEQYF
TRBJ2-5 TRBV20-1 . TRBD2 TGCAGTGCTAGTCCCGATGCGGCGGGAGGTCCCTCAGAGACCCAGTACTTC CSASPDAAGGPSETQYF
TRBJ2-1 TRBV6-5 many . TGTGCCAGCAGTTATGGGGGCTCCTACAATGAGCAGTTCTTC CASSYGGSYNEQFF
TRBJ2-4 TRBV28 . . TGTGCCAGCAGCATGGACACGTTACAAAACATTCAGTACTTC CASSMDTLQNIQYF
TRBJ2-5 TRBV18 . . TGTGCCAGCTCACCTCGGGACGGCGGGGCGGAGACCCAGTACTTC CASSPRDGGAETQYF
TRBJ2-3 TRBV4-2 . . TGTGCCAGCAGCCAAGATGGGTGGGGTGGCAGAGCAGATACGCAGTATTTT CASSQDGWGGRADTQYF
TRBJ1-2 TRBV20-1 . . TGCAGTGCTAGAGTTGGAGGGGAAGGGGGCTACACCTTC CSARVGGEGGYTF
TRBJ2-5 TRBV4-2 few TRBD1 TGTGCCAGCAGCCAAGCGACAGGGTTGGAGACCCAGTACTTC CASSQATGLETQYF